What follows are 10 T cell receptor beta chains derived from one specimen sequenced in a study of blood T cell repertoires in COVID-19. Method: immunoSEQ multiplex PCR; TCRdb's copy keeps in-frame clones and lacks some. The sample shows 150,000 to 200,000 clones, 88% of them seen only once. Sample: peripheral blood. These receptors came from a human donor in a cohort sampled during active COVID-19.

V usage is TRBV3-1 (or the pseudogene TRBV3-2) and J usage is TRBJ1-2; D unclear. Deletions cut 0 bases from V and 8 bases from J, with 16 bases between. CDR1 is LGHDT and CDR2 is YNNKEL in the germline V gene (reference sequence). The CDR3 loop spans 15 amino acids. The CDR3 region has the DNA TGTGCCAGCAGCCAAGAGCGGGGTGACGAGTTCGGCTACACCTTC. Its translation: CASSQERGDEFGYTF.

This clone appeared once. This chain joins TRBV6-2 or TRBV6-3 and TRBJ2-3; D is perhaps TRBD2 (5 bases). Per the germline V gene, CDR1 is MNHEY and CDR2 is SVGEGT. The V end was cut by 6 bases, the J end by 0 bases, with 13 bases between. The CDR3 is 15 residues long. The CDR3: CASSPDQRSTDTQYF. As DNA, the CDR3 is TGTGCCAGCAGCCCCGATCAGCGGAGCACAGATACGCAGTATTTT.

The chain joins TRBV9 to TRBJ2-1; TRBD2 matches 9 bases. The CDR3 runs to 16 residues. Germline values: CDR1 SGDLS, CDR2 YYNGEE. J was trimmed by 6 bases and V by 1 base; bases with no gene match: 8. CDR3: CASSVSKAGGGNEQFF. The CDR3 nucleotides read TGTGCCAGCAGCGTAAGCAAGGCGGGAGGGGGCAATGAGCAGTTCTTC.

The chain uses TRBV7-8 and TRBJ1-1; 8 nucleotides line up with TRBD1. Trimming took 5 bases from V and 4 from J; bases not matched to a gene: 6. The CDR3 consists of 14 residues. CDR1 is SGHVS and CDR2 is FQNEAQ in the germline V gene. Written as DNA, the CDR3 is TGTGCCAGCAGCGCATACCAGGGGGCCACTGAAGCTTTCTTT. Translation gives CASSAYQGATEAFF.

The CDR3 DNA reads TGTGCCAGTAGTATAGCGGAGGGGCATGGTGCAACTAATGAAAAACTGTTTTTT. This encodes CASSIAEGHGATNEKLFF. The chain joins TRBV19 to TRBJ1-4; D might be TRBD1 (5 bases). The V gene lost 1 base and the J gene lost 0 bases, with 15 bases spanning the gap. The CDR3 has 18 amino acids. The V gene's germline CDR1 is LNHDA and CDR2 SQIVND (reference sequence).

The chain links TRBV4-3 to TRBJ1-6, with D possibly being TRBD1 (5 bases). Trimming left V 7 bases short and J 5 bases short, with 18 bases between. The germline V gene encodes CDR1 LGHNA and CDR2 YSLEER. This CDR3 is built from 16 residues. The CDR3 reads CASNRISGGDNSPLHF. The CDR3 region has the DNA TGCGCCAGCAACCGGATATCGGGGGGAGATAATTCACCCCTCCACTTT.

Notes on this clone: One end of the junction varies from germline; a read error may be responsible. The chain combines TRBV20-1 with TRBJ2-2; tentatively, D is TRBD2 (5 bases). The CDR3 covers 12 residues. Germline V gives CDR1 DFQATT, CDR2 SNEGSKA (reference sequence). This chain's CDR3 is CSASSSTRELFF. In DNA, the CDR3 is TGCAGTGCTAGTTCTAGCACCCGGGAGCTGTTTTTT.

V usage is TRBV7-2 and J usage is TRBJ2-3, with D uncertain. CDR1 is SGHTA, CDR2 FQGNSA, per germline. With 1 base removed from V and 3 bases from J, the gap between germline ends came to 11 bases. The CDR3 spans 15 residues. This CDR3 is CASSLDRVGTDTQYF. CDR3 DNA: TGTGCCAGCAGCTTAGACCGGGTTGGGACAGATACGCAGTATTTT.

The gene calls are TRBV5-4 and TRBJ1-4, with a tentative D call TRBD1 (5 bases). Looked up from germline, CDR1 is SGHNT and CDR2 is YYREEE (reference sequence). The V gene lost 1 base and the J gene lost 5 bases, with 18 bases spanning the gap. This CDR3 is 17 amino acids long. The CDR3 sequence: CASSLKEAGVLNEKLFF. CDR3 sequence (DNA): TGTGCCAGCAGCTTGAAGGAGGCGGGGGTTCTAAATGAAAAACTGTTTTTT. Full variable domain (rest looked up from reference TRBV5-4 and TRBJ1-4): ETGVTQSPTHLIKTRGQQVTLRCSSQSGHNTVSWYQQALGQGPQFIFQYYREEENGRGNFPPRFSGLQFPNYSSELNVNALELDDSALYLCASSLKEAGVLNEKLFFGSGTQLSVL.

The rearrangement links TRBV4-2 to TRBJ1-6; the D gene is possibly TRBD1 (5 bases). The CDR3 loop spans 15 amino acids. V dropped 1 base and J dropped 7 bases, with 11 bases sitting between them. CDR1 LGHNA and CDR2 YNFKEQ come from the germline V gene. CDR3 region: CASSQGTSVNSPLHF. For the CDR3, the DNA is TGTGCCAGCAGCCAAGGGACATCGGTCAATTCACCCCTCCACTTT.